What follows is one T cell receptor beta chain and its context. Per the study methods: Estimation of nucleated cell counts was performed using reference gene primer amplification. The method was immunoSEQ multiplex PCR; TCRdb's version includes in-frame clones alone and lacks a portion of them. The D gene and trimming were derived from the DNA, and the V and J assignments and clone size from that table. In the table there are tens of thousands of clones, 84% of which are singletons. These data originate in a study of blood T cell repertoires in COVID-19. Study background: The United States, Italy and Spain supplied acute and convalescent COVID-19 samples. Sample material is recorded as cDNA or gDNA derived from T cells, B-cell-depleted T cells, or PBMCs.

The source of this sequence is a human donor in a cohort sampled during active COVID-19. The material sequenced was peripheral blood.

The CDR3 loop reads CATSRDSTYEQYF. The CDR3 nucleotides read TGTGCCACCAGCAGAGACAGTACCTACGAGCAGTACTTC. This chain joins TRBV15 and TRBJ2-7, with D unresolved. Looked up from germline, CDR1 is LNHNV and CDR2 is YYDKDF (reference sequence). The CDR3 length is 13 residues. Trimming took off 0 bases at V and 2 bases at J, with 5 bases between the two ends.